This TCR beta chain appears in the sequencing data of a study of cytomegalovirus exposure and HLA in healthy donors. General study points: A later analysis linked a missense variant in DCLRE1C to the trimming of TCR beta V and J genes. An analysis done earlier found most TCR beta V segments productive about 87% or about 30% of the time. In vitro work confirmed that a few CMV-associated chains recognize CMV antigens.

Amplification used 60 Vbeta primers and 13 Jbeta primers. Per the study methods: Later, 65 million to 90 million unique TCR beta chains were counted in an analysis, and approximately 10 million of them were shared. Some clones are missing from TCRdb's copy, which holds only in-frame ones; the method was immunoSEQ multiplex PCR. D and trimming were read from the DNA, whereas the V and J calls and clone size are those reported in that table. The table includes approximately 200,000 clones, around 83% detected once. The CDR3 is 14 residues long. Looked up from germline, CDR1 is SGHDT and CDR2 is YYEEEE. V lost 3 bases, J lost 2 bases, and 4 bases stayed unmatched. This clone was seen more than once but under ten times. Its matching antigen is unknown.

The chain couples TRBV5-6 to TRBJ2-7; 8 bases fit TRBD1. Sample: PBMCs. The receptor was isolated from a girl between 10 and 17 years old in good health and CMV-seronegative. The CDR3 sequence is CASSSGTGAYEQYF. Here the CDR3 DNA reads TGTGCCAGCAGCTCGGGGACAGGAGCCTACGAGCAGTACTTC.